This T cell receptor (beta chain) was captured in a study of vaccination effects on CD4 cells after COVID-19. Study-level information: All study participants received two doses of BNT162b2 or mRNA-1273 vaccine. Points from the study as a whole: Healthy vaccinees' vaccine-induced clones included only 1 of 255 that recognized common cold coronaviruses. Substantial clonal contraction characterized both infection- and vaccine-induced clones late after vaccination.

Libraries were prepared by immunoSEQ multiplex PCR; TCRdb keeps only in-frame clonotypes and omits some of them. Of 50,000 to 65,000 clones listed, 80% are singletons. Antigen-specific CD4+ T cells were expanded (with viral peptide pools) by the ViraFEST assay ahead of sequencing. CD4+ T cell isolation took place after 10 days of culture. A few million PBMC per well were cultured with 9 to 10 IU/ml IL-2 and about 9.8 ug/ml peptides. CDR3 length: 16 residues. CDR1 and CDR2 (germline): SGHTA, FQGNSA. V dropped 4 bases and J dropped 0; count of bases not matched to a gene: 6. The count of this clone is one. Its antigen is unknown.

The clonotype originates from a human donor who received a COVID-19 vaccine. Specimen: CD4+ T cells from PBMCs cultured with HCoV-229E spike peptides, collected before COVID-19 vaccination. The rearrangement links TRBV7-2 to TRBJ2-3; TRBD2 matches at 8 bases. DNA of the CDR3: TGTGCCAGCAGCTCCTGGACTAGCCCCAGCACAGATACGCAGTATTTT. It codes for CASSSWTSPSTDTQYF.